This T cell receptor (beta chain) was identified in a study of long-term antiretroviral therapy in people with HIV. Study outcomes and limitations: CDR3 lengths in HIV samples spanned a narrower range than controls.

On this clone itself: The antigen is unknown.

At survey level, the immunoSEQ assay was run in its v3.0 version. Libraries were prepared by immunoSEQ multiplex PCR; TCRdb keeps only in-frame clonotypes and omits some of them. The sample has some 33,000 clones, approximately 96% seen once. The CDR3 extends over 17 amino acids. CDR1 SGDLS and CDR2 YYNGEE come from the germline V gene. V was pared by 4 bases and J by 0 bases, with 17 bases between. Samples held about 0.95-11 million cryopreserved PBMC before DNA extraction. This TCR was sampled from a man aged 25-45 years with HIV. The V and J genes are TRBV9 and TRBJ2-1; possible D gene TRBD1, 5 bases. Sequencing used unsorted PBMCs, obtained around 6.6 years after starting antiretroviral therapy. CDR3 region: CASSTSKGSSSYNEQFF. CDR3 nucleotide sequence: TGTGCCAGCAGCACCTCCAAGGGGTCCAGCTCCTACAATGAGCAGTTCTTC.